The 21 T cell receptor beta chains given below trace back to one sample, sequenced in a study of T-cell reconstitution after alpha-beta-depleted transplantation in children. Using unique molecular identifiers, the investigators prepared the TCRbeta library. TCRdb ran MiXCR on the PCR reads and lists one entry per CDR3 protein. Found here are about 420,000 distinct CDR3 sequences, around 15% of them singletons; the top ten hold approximately 29%. The sequenced sample was PBMCs, mostly from graft donor cells, obtained 360 days after TCRalphabeta/CD19-depleted stem cell transplant. These receptors all come from a boy younger than two who had a stem cell transplant for Wiskott-Aldrich syndrome, so the T cells may come from the graft donor.

In this sample, this clonotype turned up a few times. This chain uses TRBV6-1 with TRBJ2-1; 7 bases match TRBD2. The germline gives CDR1 MNHNS, CDR2 SASEGT. The CDR3 loop spans 15 amino acids. With 3 bases clipped from V and 4 bases from J, the junction kept 6 bases outside the gene matches. This CDR3 is CASSERREPYNEQFF. Written as DNA, the CDR3 is TGTGCCAGCAGTGAGAGGCGGGAGCCTTACAATGAGCAGTTCTTC.

There are a few counts of this clonotype. The chain is built from TRBV19 and TRBJ2-1, with TRBD2 identical over 11 bases. The CDR3 runs to 14 residues. From germline, CDR1 is LNHDA and CDR2 SQIVND (reference sequence). V lost 6 bases and J lost 6; bases outside the gene matches: 4. The CDR3 coding sequence is TGTGCCAGTAGACTAGCGGGGGCCTTCAATGAGCAGTTCTTC. Its protein product is CASRLAGAFNEQFF.

The chain couples TRBV28 to TRBJ1-5; TRBD1 aligns across 8 bases. Germline CDR1 MDHEN, CDR2 SYDVKM. The CDR3 extends over 15 amino acids. J lost 9 bases, V lost 5 bases, and 12 bases had no gene match. The CDR3 coding sequence is TGTGCCAGCAGTCCCGGGACAGGCTGGAGGGGGCCCCAGCATTTT. It codes for CASSPGTGWRGPQHF.

This rearrangement joins TRBV4-1 to TRBJ2-2; the D gene is possibly TRBD2 (5 bases). Trimming removed 0 bases at V and 1 base at J, with 12 bases between. The CDR3 is 17 amino acids. Germline V gene data show CDR1 as MGHRA and CDR2 as YSYEKL. The CDR3 coding sequence is TGCGCCAGCAGCCAAGATCGAGAGGGCGTGAACACCGGGGAGCTGTTTTTT. Translating it yields CASSQDREGVNTGELFF.

This clonotype was counted a few times. The chain employs TRBV5-1 and TRBJ2-7; D unresolved. Trimming removed 0 bases at V and 3 bases at J, with 16 bases between. The germline V gene encodes CDR1 SGHRS and CDR2 YFSETQ. The length of the CDR3 is 16 residues. The CDR3 region is CASSLALGNDLYEQYF. The CDR3 coding sequence is TGCGCCAGCAGCTTGGCCCTGGGGAACGACCTCTACGAGCAGTACTTC.

This chain links TRBV19 with TRBJ2-1, with TRBD2 matching 14 bases. The ends lost 9 bases at V and 10 bases at J; junction bases unmatched: 8. CDR1 is LNHDA, CDR2 SQIVND, per germline (reference sequence). The CDR3 is 14 amino acids. CDR3 amino acids: CARRLAGGSGEQFF. CDR3 in DNA: TGTGCCAGGAGACTAGCGGGAGGGTCGGGGGAGCAGTTCTTC.

This chain connects TRBV4-1 to TRBJ2-7; D perhaps matches TRBD1 (6 bases). V was cut by 0 bases and J by 0 bases, with 18 bases left in between. Germline CDR1 MGHRA, CDR2 YSYEKL. The CDR3 contains 18 residues. DNA for the CDR3: TGCGCCAGCAGCCAAGATTGGGGGCTCCGACCCAGCTCCTACGAGCAGTACTTC. It is translated as CASSQDWGLRPSSYEQYF.

This clonotype appeared a few times. This chain connects TRBV12-3 or TRBV12-4 to TRBJ2-5, with TRBD2 matching 12 bases. With 6 bases clipped from V and 5 bases from J, the junction kept 13 bases outside the gene matches. This CDR3 region has 17 residues. CDR3 bases: TGTGCCAGCAGCCTCTCCCTACTAGCGGGGGGCACTGAGACCCAGTACTTC. Its translation: CASSLSLLAGGTETQYF.

J is TRBJ2-7 and V is TRBV6-2 or TRBV6-3; D not certain. Trimming took off 6 bases at V and 2 bases at J, with 11 bases between the two ends. There are 13 residues in the CDR3. CDR1 is MNHEY, CDR2 SVGEGT, per germline. CDR3 DNA sequence: TGTGCCAGCAGAGGCGACACGACCTACGAGCAGTACTTC. This gives the protein CASRGDTTYEQYF.

In its sample, this clonotype was seen many times. This chain links TRBV13 with TRBJ2-1, with TRBD2 matching over 11 bases. The CDR3 contains 15 residues. The ends lost 5 bases at V and 8 bases at J; junction bases unmatched: 8. Looked up from germline, CDR1 is PRHDT and CDR2 is FYEKMQ (reference sequence). The CDR3 protein is CASSLGLAGGYEQFF. For the CDR3, the DNA is TGTGCCAGCAGCCTCGGCCTAGCGGGGGGCTATGAGCAGTTCTTC.

This clonotype was observed a handful of times. This sequence joins TRBV20-1 and TRBJ2-7, with D perhaps TRBD1 (6 bases). V lost 5 bases and J 0 bases, leaving 14 bases between the germline ends. Germline V gene sequence: CDR1 DFQATT, CDR2 SNEGSKA (reference sequence). The CDR3 covers 14 residues. As DNA, the CDR3 is TGCAGTGCTCATAGGACAGCCCTCTCCTACGAGCAGTACTTC. Amino acids: CSAHRTALSYEQYF.

The rearrangement links TRBV7-2 to TRBJ2-3, with a possible D match to TRBD2 (5 bases). Germline assignment: CDR1 SGHTA and CDR2 FQGNSA. This CDR3 is 15 amino acids long. Deletions cut 1 base from V and 0 bases from J, with 8 bases between. The CDR3 region is CASSLVGMSTDTQYF. The DNA of the CDR3 is TGTGCCAGCAGCTTAGTCGGGATGAGCACAGATACGCAGTATTTT.

This clonotype was seen more than once but under ten times. The chain has TRBV2 and TRBJ2-3, with TRBD2 matching 8 bases. Germline CDR1 is SNHLY and CDR2 is FYNNEI. V lost 5 bases, J lost 2 bases, and 9 bases stayed unmatched. This CDR3 is built from 16 residues. The CDR3 here is CASSRTPAGDTDTQYF. In DNA, the CDR3 is TGTGCCAGCAGTAGAACTCCAGCGGGGGACACAGATACGCAGTATTTT.

The V and J genes are TRBV3-1 and TRBJ2-7; the match to TRBD2 covers 14 bases. V lost 3 bases to trimming and J lost 3 bases; unmatched junction nucleotides: 1. Germline-derived CDR1 and CDR2 are LGHDT and YNNKEL (reference sequence). The CDR3 contains 15 residues. CDR3 bases: TGTGCCAGCAGCCAGACTAGCGGGGGGGGCTACGAGCAGTACTTC. Translation gives CASSQTSGGGYEQYF.

V usage is TRBV28 and J usage is TRBJ1-4; D unclear. This CDR3 is 13 amino acids long. Per the germline V gene, CDR1 is MDHEN and CDR2 is SYDVKM. The V and J ends lost 6 bases and 7 bases respectively, with 12 bases between them. CDR3 coding DNA: TGTGCCAGCAGCCGCGATGAGGGTGAAAAACTGTTTTTT. Encoded protein: CASSRDEGEKLFF. The variable domain in full, with the rest retrieved from reference TRBV28 and TRBJ1-4, is DVKVTQSSRYLVKRTGEKVFLECVQDMDHENMFWYRQDPGLGLRLIYFSYDVKMKEKGDIPEGYSVSREKKERFSLILESASTNQTSMYLCASSRDEGEKLFFGSGTQLSVL.

This clonotype was recorded a few times. This sequence joins TRBV5-1 and TRBJ2-1, with D uncertain. Germline CDR1 SGHRS, CDR2 YFSETQ. The CDR3 spans 14 residues. V lost 2 bases, J lost 5 bases, and 11 bases lay in between. CDR3 residues: CASSLYAPDNEQFF. The CDR3 nucleotides are TGCGCCAGCAGCTTATACGCCCCGGACAATGAGCAGTTCTTC.

This clonotype was observed at least ten times. The J gene is TRBJ2-5, the V gene TRBV21-1; TRBD1 is the table's D call, not checked against the DNA. TRBV21-1 is assigned pseudogene status. This CDR3 region has 14 residues. The CDR3 DNA is TGTGCCAGCAGCAACCGTGACAGTCAAGAGACCCAGTACTTC. As protein: CASSNRDSQETQYF.

This clonotype was seen a handful of times. The rearrangement uses TRBV7-9 and TRBJ2-7, with 10 bases fitting TRBD1. Per germline, CDR1 SEHNR and CDR2 FQNEAQ (reference sequence). The CDR3 covers 16 residues. With 1 base clipped from V and 3 bases from J, the junction kept 6 bases outside the gene matches. The CDR3 sequence: CASSLGRQGADYEQYF. In DNA, the CDR3 is TGTGCCAGCAGCTTAGGGCGACAGGGGGCGGACTACGAGCAGTACTTC.

This sequence joins TRBV6-2 or TRBV6-3 and TRBJ1-4; tentative D call: TRBD1 (5 bases). CDR3 length: 21 amino acids. CDR1 is MNHEY, CDR2 SVGEGT, per germline. V lost 0 bases, J lost 0 bases, and 23 bases lay in between. The CDR3 coding sequence is TGTGCCAGCAGTTACTCGTTATTCGATGTCAGGGATGTTGCAACTAATGAAAAACTGTTTTTT. It translates to CASSYSLFDVRDVATNEKLFF.

The CDR3 loop is CASSANRLAGGRFF. Here the CDR3 DNA reads TGTGCCAGCAGCGCTAATAGACTAGCGGGAGGTCGGTTCTTC. The rearrangement joins TRBV11-2 to TRBJ2-1; 13 bases are shared with TRBD2. From germline, CDR1 is SGHAT and CDR2 FQNNGV. With 5 bases clipped from V and 15 bases from J, the junction kept 10 bases outside the gene matches. The CDR3 length is 14 residues.

The chain recombines TRBV7-9 with TRBJ2-7, with D possibly being TRBD1 (5 bases). The CDR3 runs 15 residues. Germline V gene data show CDR1 as SEHNR and CDR2 as FQNEAQ (reference sequence). V lost 2 bases, J lost 4 bases, and 15 bases lay in between. CDR3 sequence reads: CASSLMAGLRYEQYF. CDR3 DNA: TGTGCCAGCAGCTTAATGGCAGGGTTAAGGTACGAGCAGTACTTC.